This TCR beta chain was captured by sequencing in a study of shared clonotypes between healthy human individuals. On this clone: Antigen specificity is unknown.

Evenly divided among several immunoSEQ plates was the genomic DNA of each subset. Repertoires were generated with immunoSEQ multiplex PCR, while TCRdb's copy carries only in-frame clones and drops some. The sample has a few million clones, around nine tenths seen once; the top ten hold about 0.13%. The donors, all of them Caucasian adults, lived in Nashville, Tennessee. Findings and caveats of the study: Four donors had about 5.1% of their naive CD4 clonotypes in common.

The sequencing input was naive CD4+ T cells sorted from blood. Indicated subset: CD45RA+ positively selected. The receptor comes from a man younger than 35 in good health.

The CDR3 DNA sequence: TGTGCCAGCAGCTTGACAGATTATAGCAATCAGCCCCAGCATTTT. Translating it yields CASSLTDYSNQPQHF. The chain links TRBV5-5 to TRBJ1-5; D remains unclear. The CDR3 is made up of 15 amino acids. V was pared by 1 base and J by 0 bases, with 8 bases between. Germline V lookup: CDR1 SGHKS, CDR2 YYEKEE (reference sequence).